This T cell receptor beta chain was profiled in a study of vaccination and CD4 T cells after COVID-19. Study details: Post-vaccine sample collection happened at a median of roughly 72 days after dose two, ranging 14 to 241. Stimuli were overlapping spike peptide pools of SARS-CoV-2 and three common cold coronaviruses (HCoV-NL63, HCoV-OC43, HCoV-229E).

The CDR3 sequence is 15 residues long. J lost 4 bases, V lost 4 bases, and 9 bases had no gene match. CDR1 is SGHRS, CDR2 YFSETQ, per germline. The treatment here: roughly 11-day PBMC culture with coronavirus spike peptide pools or control peptides (ViraFEST assay). The Oncomine TCR Beta short-read assay generated sequence data from the DNA of cultured CD4+ T cells. From CD4+ T cells that had been cultured, genomic DNA was extracted. TCRdb independently ran MiXCR on the PCR reads; one entry per CDR3 protein. The sample has around 20,000 distinct CDR3 sequences; 45% to 60% are singletons. About this clonotype itself: As yet, its antigen is unknown.

This chain links TRBV5-1 with TRBJ1-1; 8 positions match TRBD1. The sequenced sample consisted of CD4+ T cells from blood, cultured in vitro. The TCR sequence derives from a human donor who had recovered from COVID-19. This CDR3 reads CASSLNQGAGTEAFF. CDR3 coding DNA: TGCGCCAGCAGCCTTAATCAGGGGGCTGGCACTGAAGCTTTCTTT.